This entry is about one T cell receptor (beta chain). These data originate in a study of blood T cell repertoires in COVID-19. About the research overall: COVID-19 samples collected from the United States, Italy and Spain covered acute and convalescent phases. T cells, B-cell-depleted T cells, or PBMCs provided the cDNA or gDNA that served as material.

Germline V lookup: CDR1 PRHDT, CDR2 FYEKMQ (reference sequence). The CDR3 spans 12 residues. V lost 3 bases and J 5 bases, leaving 7 bases between the germline ends. Original processing notes: Using reference gene primer amplification, nucleated cell counts were estimated. TCRdb's table, derived via immunoSEQ multiplex PCR, lists solely in-frame clones and lacks some. V and J calls and clone size follow that table, whereas D and trimming were derived from the DNA. Of 140,000 to 150,000 clones in the sample, roughly 85% were seen once. The V call is TRBV13, the J call TRBJ2-5; no clear D gene. The TCR sequence derives from a human donor with acute or convalescent COVID-19. The donor label of this sample is uncertain. What was sequenced was peripheral blood. The CDR3 sequence is CASSLASETQYF. The CDR3 DNA reads TGTGCCAGCAGCTTGGCTTCGGAGACCCAGTACTTC.